The 5 T cell receptor beta chains presented below share a single source sample, sequenced in a study of CD8 T cells in ankylosing spondylitis. MiXCR was run by TCRdb on the 5' RACE reads, yielding one entry per CDR3 protein. In the table there are 36,000 or so distinct CDR3 sequences, roughly 12% of which are singletons. Sequencing was carried out using synovial fluid, either unsorted or a sorted T cell fraction (not recorded which). Source of these receptors: a male donor with ankylosing spondylitis.

There are a few counts of this clonotype. The chain has TRBV4-2 and TRBJ2-5; D remains unclear. Deletions cut 0 bases from V and 2 bases from J, with 10 bases between. The CDR3 runs to 15 residues. Germline-derived CDR1 and CDR2 are LGHNA and YNFKEQ. The CDR3 DNA is TGTGCCAGCAGCCAAGAGTGGACGCCTCAAGAGACCCAGTACTTC. Translating gives CASSQEWTPQETQYF.

The V and J genes are TRBV5-6 and TRBJ2-2; D possibly corresponds to TRBD2 (6 bases). Germline CDR1 reads SGHDT; CDR2 reads YYEEEE. This CDR3 is built from 14 residues. V was trimmed by 3 bases and J by 8 bases, leaving 14 bases between them. CDR3 region: CASSSGIGTGELFF. CDR3 nucleotides: TGTGCCAGCAGCTCGGGCATAGGGACTGGGGAGCTGTTTTTT.

This clonotype was seen repeatedly, ten times or more. This chain links TRBV20-1 with TRBJ2-1; D tentatively fits TRBD1 or TRBD2 (5 bases each). From germline, CDR1 is DFQATT and CDR2 SNEGSKA (reference sequence). V was trimmed by 1 base and J by 9 bases, leaving 13 bases between them. This CDR3 spans 13 amino acids. Here the CDR3 reads CSARGGTPSEQFF. Written as DNA, the CDR3 is TGCAGTGCTAGAGGGGGGACCCCAAGTGAGCAGTTCTTC.

This clonotype was seen at least ten times. The chain joins TRBV4-3 to TRBJ2-1; no clear D gene. The CDR3 is 14 residues long. Trimming left V 2 bases short and J 4 bases short, with 9 bases between. CDR1 LGHNA and CDR2 YSLEER come from the germline V gene. In nucleotides, the CDR3 is TGCGCCAGCAGCCAACTAGGACCATACAATGAGCAGTTCTTC. It yields the protein CASSQLGPYNEQFF.

The sample holds many counts of this clonotype. This rearrangement joins TRBV20-1 to TRBJ1-5; D ambiguous. The CDR3 is 16 residues long. Germline CDR1 and CDR2: DFQATT and SNEGSKA (reference sequence). V lost 0 bases to trimming and J lost 0 bases, with 12 bases between them. CDR3 DNA sequence: TGCAGTGCTAGAGACCCAATGGGGTATAGCAATCAGCCCCAGCATTTT. This sequence encodes CSARDPMGYSNQPQHF.